Listed below are T cell receptor beta chains from one sample, sequenced in a study of blood T cell repertoires in COVID-19. Repertoires were generated with immunoSEQ multiplex PCR, while TCRdb's copy carries only in-frame clones and drops some. The sample yields under 150,000 clones, 80% to 90% seen once. Material for sequencing was peripheral blood. These receptors were obtained from a middle-aged woman with acute or convalescent COVID-19. CDR3s include the opening cysteine and the closing phenylalanine or tryptophan. A D gene is named only where the DNA matches it firmly. Size values are once, few and many counts, or a class for expanded clones, and some rows have none.

clone_size d_call cdr3_length j_call v_call cdr3_nt cdr3_aa
. . 15 TRBJ1-3 TRBV3-1/TRBV3-2 TGTGCCAGCAGCCGACCCGGGACACTCGGAAACACCATATATTTT CASSRPGTLGNTIYF
. TRBD2 18 TRBJ2-1 TRBV3-1/TRBV3-2 TGTGCCAGCAGCCTAGGACTAGCGGGGGATTTCTCCTACAATGAGCAGTTCTTC CASSLGLAGDFSYNEQFF
. . 15 TRBJ2-6 TRBV6-6 TGTGCCAGCAGTTCCCAAAACACTGGGGCCAACGTCCTGACTTTC CASSSQNTGANVLTF
few TRBD2 18 TRBJ2-2 TRBV28 TGTGCCAGCAGTCGCCCGACTAGCGGGGGGGACTTCACCGGGGAGCTGTTTTTT CASSRPTSGGDFTGELFF
. . 15 TRBJ2-7 TRBV7-9 TGTGCCAGCAGCTTAGATCAGGGTGGAACCTACGAGCAGTACTTC CASSLDQGGTYEQYF
. TRBD2 19 TRBJ2-2 TRBV5-1 TGCGCCAGCAGTTTACGAACGGGAGGGCCGAGAGTCGACACCGGGGAGCTGTTTTTT CASSLRTGGPRVDTGELFF
. . 12 TRBJ1-6 TRBV10-3 TGTGCCAGCTCATACTCAGACTGGAACCTCCACTTT CASSYSDWNLHF
. TRBD1 15 TRBJ1-5 TRBV7-2 TGTGCCAGCAGCTTAGCGGTCGGACAGGGTCAGCCCCAGCATTTT CASSLAVGQGQPQHF
. . 16 TRBJ2-5 TRBV4-1 TGCGCCAGCAGCCAAGATCCCGGCCCGGCGGCGGAGACCCAGTACTTC CASSQDPGPAAETQYF
. TRBD1 15 TRBJ1-5 TRBV5-4 TGTGCCAGCAGCTTGGACAGGGGGCAGAATCAGCCCCAGCATTTT CASSLDRGQNQPQHF
few TRBD1 14 TRBJ2-7 TRBV7-9 TGTGCCAGCAGCGCGGACAGGGGGCTGGGGGAGCAGTACTTC CASSADRGLGEQYF
. . 14 TRBJ1-1 TRBV19 TGTGCCAGCAAGGGAAGGGGGTTGAACACTGAAGCTTTCTTT CASKGRGLNTEAFF
. TRBD1 16 TRBJ2-7 TRBV7-2 TGTGCCAGCAGCTTAGGGGCTGGACAGGGGACCAGCGAGCAGTACTTC CASSLGAGQGTSEQYF
few . 13 TRBJ1-5 TRBV6-1 TGTGCCAGCAGTGAAATCTCCCATCAGCCCCAGCATTTT CASSEISHQPQHF
. . 16 TRBJ2-5 TRBV3-1/TRBV3-2 TGTGCCAGCAGCCAGGGGGCAGCCACAGGTCAAGAGACCCAGTACTTC CASSQGAATGQETQYF
. TRBD2 17 TRBJ2-1 TRBV20-1 TGCAGTGCTAGTGCGGGACTAGCGTCGAGCTCCTACAATGAGCAGTTCTTC CSASAGLASSSYNEQFF
. TRBD2 18 TRBJ2-3 TRBV30 TGTGCCTGGAGTGAAAAGCTGGGCCTAGCGGCCAGCACAGATACGCAGTATTTT CAWSEKLGLAASTDTQYF
. . 13 TRBJ2-7 TRBV30 TGTGCCTGGAGTGAGGCTAGCGACTACGAGCAGTACTTC CAWSEASDYEQYF
. . 13 TRBJ1-2 TRBV7-3 TGTGCCAGCAGCTTAGGGGGGGCGGATGGCTACACCTTC CASSLGGADGYTF
. . 14 TRBJ2-7 TRBV6-2/TRBV6-3 TGTGCCAGCAGTTACTCTTTTGACAGCTTCGAGCAGTACTTC CASSYSFDSFEQYF
. . 13 TRBJ1-5 TRBV6-5 TGTGCCAGCAGTCCAGGGGCCGGTCAGCCCCAGCATTTT CASSPGAGQPQHF
. TRBD1 14 TRBJ1-2 TRBV6-2/TRBV6-3 TGTGCCAGCAGTTACTCCTCCAGGGGGAATGGCTACACCTTC CASSYSSRGNGYTF
. . 11 TRBJ1-1 TRBV3-1/TRBV3-2 TGTGCCAGCAGCCACCGGGGTGAAGCTTTCTTT CASSHRGEAFF
. TRBD1 15 TRBJ2-1 TRBV27 TGTGCCAGCAGTCTACAGGGGGATTTCTACAATGAGCAGTTCTTC CASSLQGDFYNEQFF
. TRBD1 14 TRBJ1-4 TRBV19 TGTGCCAGTAGTATTCACAGGGGTGAAGAAAAACTGTTTTTT CASSIHRGEEKLFF
. TRBD2 16 TRBJ2-3 TRBV7-6 TGTGCCAGCAGCTTCACTAGCGGGCACCGCACAGATACGCAGTATTTT CASSFTSGHRTDTQYF
. TRBD1 14 TRBJ1-2 TRBV7-9 TGTGCCAGCCCCTCTGAGGGGGCGGAGTATGGCTACACCTTC CASPSEGAEYGYTF
. TRBD2 14 TRBJ2-5 TRBV30 TGTGCCTGGAATCCGGGACTAGCGGCAGAGACCCAGTACTTC CAWNPGLAAETQYF
. . 13 TRBJ2-1 TRBV25-1 TGTGCCAGCAGTGCCGGGAGTCCCAATGAGCAGTTCTTC CASSAGSPNEQFF
once TRBD1 15 TRBJ1-5 TRBV15 TGTGCCACCAGCAGAGCCACGACAGGGGGTCAGCCCCAGCATTTT CATSRATTGGQPQHF
. TRBD2 15 TRBJ2-1 TRBV9 TGTGCCAGCAGCGTAGTCCTAGCGGCCTACAATGAGCAGTTCTTC CASSVVLAAYNEQFF
. . 15 TRBJ2-1 TRBV6-5 TGTGCCAGCTCGGTGGGGCGGACCTCCTACAATGAGCAGTTCTTC CASSVGRTSYNEQFF